The 25 T cell receptor beta chains below were found in one sample sequenced in a study of OX40 agonist ivuxolimab in advanced cancers. Repertoires were generated with immunoSEQ multiplex PCR, while TCRdb's copy carries only in-frame clones and drops some. The data show under 70,000 clones, with 80% to 90% seen just once and 10% to 11% held by the top ten. The sequenced sample was CD4+ or CD8+ T cells sorted from blood, obtained in a trial of the OX40 agonist ivuxolimab. The source is an adult with an advanced solid tumor such as melanoma, head and neck, liver or kidney cancer.

This chain uses TRBV2 with TRBJ2-2, with D maybe TRBD1 (7 bases). Germline V gene lookup returns CDR1 SNHLY and CDR2 FYNNEI. V lost 6 bases, J lost 3 bases, and 14 bases lay in between. CDR3 length: 15 amino acids. CDR3 sequence reads: CASSARRGDTGELFF. CDR3 DNA sequence: TGTGCCAGCAGCGCACGCAGGGGGGACACCGGGGAGCTGTTTTTT.

The chain combines TRBV6-5 with TRBJ1-4; D ambiguous. CDR1 MNHEY and CDR2 SVGAGI come from the germline V gene. CDR3 length: 13 residues. The V end lost 0 bases, the J end lost 7 bases, and 6 bases lay between the germline ends. Here the CDR3 DNA reads TGTGCCAGCAGTTACTCGTTCGGTGAAAAACTGTTTTTT. It specifies CASSYSFGEKLFF.

The CDR3 region is CASSAAAYEQYF. CDR3 nucleotide sequence: TGTGCCAGCAGCGCGGCAGCCTACGAGCAGTACTTC. The V and J genes are TRBV5-4 and TRBJ2-7, with D hard to call. Trimming pared 4 bases from V and 2 bases from J, leaving 7 bases between. This CDR3 is built from 12 residues. Germline values: CDR1 SGHNT, CDR2 YYREEE (reference sequence). The whole variable domain, filled in from reference TRBV5-4 and TRBJ2-7, reads ETGVTQSPTHLIKTRGQQVTLRCSSQSGHNTVSWYQQALGQGPQFIFQYYREEENGRGNFPPRFSGLQFPNYSSELNVNALELDDSALYLCASSAAAYEQYFGPGTRLTVT.

The chain carries TRBV5-4 and TRBJ2-5; D not certain. In germline, CDR1 is SGHNT, CDR2 YYREEE (reference sequence). The CDR3 totals 14 residues. With 0 bases removed from V and 1 base from J, the gap between germline ends came to 7 bases. CDR3 loop: CASSLGGTQETQYF. In nucleotides, the CDR3 is TGTGCCAGCAGCTTGGGGGGTACCCAAGAGACCCAGTACTTC. Complete variable domain (other parts from reference TRBV5-4 and TRBJ2-5): ETGVTQSPTHLIKTRGQQVTLRCSSQSGHNTVSWYQQALGQGPQFIFQYYREEENGRGNFPPRFSGLQFPNYSSELNVNALELDDSALYLCASSLGGTQETQYFGPGTRLLVL.

This sequence joins TRBV5-1 and TRBJ1-1, with a weak D call TRBD1 (5 bases). V was cut by 5 bases and J by 1 base, with 15 bases left in between. The CDR3 contains 15 residues. CDR1 and CDR2 (germline): SGHRS, YFSETQ. For the CDR3, the DNA is TGCGCCAGCAGTTCACATGGCGGGGGGAACACTGAAGCTTTCTTT. Amino acids: CASSSHGGGNTEAFF.

The V and J genes are TRBV2 and TRBJ2-7; D gene unclear. This CDR3 is built from 11 residues. V was trimmed by 2 bases and J by 6 bases, leaving 5 bases between them. Germline assignment: CDR1 SNHLY and CDR2 FYNNEI. DNA of the CDR3: TGTGCCAGCAGTGAATTCGTCGAGCAGTACTTC. Residues: CASSEFVEQYF.

This clone occurred once. V gene TRBV2 combines with J gene TRBJ2-3, with 7 bases lining up with TRBD1. The germline CDR1 and CDR2 sequences are SNHLY and FYNNEI. Germline trimming cut 4 bases from V and 5 bases from J; bases unmatched to any gene: 0. There are 12 residues in the CDR3. CDR3 residues: CASSAGGDTQYF. In DNA form, the CDR3 reads TGTGCCAGCAGTGCAGGGGGAGATACGCAGTATTTT.

The rearrangement joins TRBV28 to TRBJ2-2; TRBD2 matches 7 bases. In germline, CDR1 is MDHEN, CDR2 SYDVKM. The CDR3 length is 14 residues. The V gene end was trimmed by 3 bases and the J gene end by 4 bases; junction bases not matched to a gene: 2. This CDR3 reads CASSFPGGTGELFF. Written as DNA, the CDR3 is TGTGCCAGCAGTTTTCCGGGAGGCACCGGGGAGCTGTTTTTT.

This chain uses TRBV2 with TRBJ1-5; 7 bases are shared with TRBD1. Germline CDR1 and CDR2: SNHLY and FYNNEI. Trimming at V came to 4 bases and at J to 9 bases, leaving 9 bases not matched to a gene. The CDR3 contains 14 residues. The CDR3: CASSVGTERRPQHF. CDR3 nucleotides: TGTGCCAGCAGTGTTGGGACAGAACGGAGGCCCCAGCATTTT.

V is TRBV5-1 and J is TRBJ2-7; 9 nucleotides match TRBD1. The germline gives CDR1 SGHRS, CDR2 YFSETQ. The junction had 8 bases not matched to a gene; V was cut back by 4 bases and J by 6 bases. CDR3 length: 14 residues. The CDR3 sequence: CASSTRDRVGEQYF. As DNA, the CDR3 is TGCGCCAGCAGCACCCGGGACAGGGTCGGCGAGCAGTACTTC.

This sequence joins TRBV5-6 and TRBJ1-1; D gene ambiguous. The CDR3 loop spans 16 amino acids. Between the trimmed V and J ends, which lost 1 base and 1 base, there was a span of 14 bases. Germline V gene lookup returns CDR1 SGHDT and CDR2 YYEEEE. The CDR3 sequence: CASSLQSFVGNTEAFF. The CDR3 DNA reads as TGTGCCAGCAGCTTGCAATCGTTTGTAGGGAACACTGAAGCTTTCTTT. The variable domain in full, with the rest retrieved from reference TRBV5-6 and TRBJ1-1, is DAGVTQSPTHLIKTRGQQVTLRCSPKSGHDTVSWYQQALGQGPQFIFQYYEEEERQRGNFPDRFSGHQFPNYSSELNVNALLLGDSALYLCASSLQSFVGNTEAFFGQGTRLTVV.

The chain has TRBV7-9 and TRBJ2-3; D not certain. CDR1 SEHNR and CDR2 FQNEAQ come from the germline V gene (reference sequence). V was shortened by 3 bases and J by 1 base, with 8 bases between the two germline ends. This CDR3 comprises 14 residues. CDR3 bases: TGTGCCAGCAGCTTCGTTGGGGGCACAGATACGCAGTATTTT. This codes for CASSFVGGTDTQYF.

This chain links TRBV11-2 with TRBJ2-7; 8 bases align to TRBD1. The CDR3 is 17 residues long. In germline, CDR1 is SGHAT, CDR2 FQNNGV. The trim removed 1 base at V and 4 bases at J, leaving 12 bases unmatched. In nucleotides, the CDR3 is TGTGCCAGCAGCTTAGTCCTCGGACAGGGCGAAGGATACGAGCAGTACTTC. It translates to CASSLVLGQGEGYEQYF.

The chain links TRBV2 to TRBJ2-1; TRBD1 is a possible D gene (6 bases). The CDR3 length is 18 residues. V was cut by 3 bases and J by 4 bases, with 22 bases left in between. The V gene's germline CDR1 is SNHLY and CDR2 FYNNEI. CDR3: CASSEGSRDIFFYNEQFF. The DNA for the CDR3 is TGTGCCAGCAGTGAGGGGTCACGGGACATCTTTTTTTACAATGAGCAGTTCTTC.

V usage is TRBV6-1 and J usage is TRBJ2-7; possibly TRBD1 for D (6 bases). Per the germline V gene, CDR1 is MNHNS and CDR2 is SASEGT. The CDR3 runs to 14 residues. Trimming removed 0 bases at V and 3 bases at J, with 9 bases between. This CDR3 reads CASSEAGTYYEQYF. CDR3 coding DNA: TGTGCCAGCAGTGAAGCGGGGACATACTACGAGCAGTACTTC.

This chain connects TRBV7-2 to TRBJ2-7; 16 nucleotides match TRBD2. Germline V CDR1 and CDR2: SGHTA, FQGNSA. The CDR3 totals 16 residues. Trimming at V came to 5 bases and at J to 7 bases, leaving 8 bases not matched to a gene. The CDR3 sequence: CASSQPGTSGRGEQYF. The CDR3 nucleotides are TGTGCCAGCAGCCAACCAGGGACTAGCGGGAGGGGTGAGCAGTACTTC. The variable domain in full, with the rest retrieved from reference TRBV7-2 and TRBJ2-7, is GAGVSQSPSNKVTEKGKDVELRCDPISGHTALYWYRQSLGQGLEFLIYFQGNSAPDKSGLPSDRFSAERTGGSVSTLTIQRTQQEDSAVYLCASSQPGTSGRGEQYFGPGTRLTVT.

V gene TRBV19 combines with J gene TRBJ1-1; maybe TRBD1 (6 bases). Germline CDR1 LNHDA, CDR2 SQIVND (reference sequence). CDR3 size: 18 residues. V shed 0 bases and J shed 2 bases, with 19 bases lying between them. The CDR3 region is CASSIDPLLDRANTEAFF. The CDR3 coding sequence is TGTGCCAGTAGTATAGATCCCCTCTTGGACAGAGCTAACACTGAAGCTTTCTTT.

V is TRBV5-1 and J is TRBJ2-3, with 11 nucleotides matching TRBD2. The CDR3 runs 14 residues. Germline CDR1 SGHRS, CDR2 YFSETQ. The trim removed 4 bases at V and 3 bases at J, leaving 1 base unmatched. CDR3 residues: CASSASGRTDTQYF. As DNA, the CDR3 is TGCGCCAGCAGCGCTAGCGGGAGGACAGATACGCAGTATTTT.

The chain joins TRBV5-1 to TRBJ2-5, with D perhaps TRBD1 or TRBD2 (5 bases each). Trimming took 0 bases from V and 11 from J, leaving 26 bases between them. This CDR3 comprises 17 residues. Germline V gives CDR1 SGHRS, CDR2 YFSETQ. The CDR3: CASSLAGRDGDLEEQYF. The CDR3 nucleotides read TGCGCCAGCAGCTTGGCCGGTCGGGACGGCGACTTGGAGGAGCAGTACTTC.

J is TRBJ1-6 and V is TRBV2; D is unclear. Germline V gene data show CDR1 as SNHLY and CDR2 as FYNNEI. The germline V and J ends were trimmed by 6 bases and 0 bases, with 12 bases remaining between them. This CDR3 is 16 amino acids long. CDR3 amino acids: CASRPGSSSYNSPLHF. For the CDR3, the DNA is TGTGCCAGCAGGCCCGGGTCATCCTCCTATAATTCACCCCTCCACTTT.

The chain employs TRBV27 and TRBJ2-5, with D possibly being TRBD2 (5 bases). Deletions cut 3 bases from V and 1 base from J, with 6 bases between. The CDR3 is 13 residues long. Germline loops: CDR1 MNHEY, CDR2 SMNVEV (reference sequence). CDR3 coding DNA: TGTGCCAGCAGTTTGAGGGTCCAAGAGACCCAGTACTTC. As protein: CASSLRVQETQYF.

The chain carries TRBV5-1 and TRBJ2-1, with a weak D call TRBD1 (5 bases). Trimming removed 1 base from V and 9 bases from J, with 14 bases in between. The CDR3 spans 14 residues. Per the germline V gene, CDR1 is SGHRS and CDR2 is YFSETQ. The CDR3 loop is CASSLRRLQGEQFF. In DNA, the CDR3 is TGCGCCAGCAGCTTGCGGCGGCTTCAGGGTGAGCAGTTCTTC.

The chain employs TRBV28 and TRBJ2-7; 7 nucleotides agree with TRBD1. Germline V lookup: CDR1 MDHEN, CDR2 SYDVKM. CDR3 size: 15 residues. Germline trimming cut 4 bases from V and 2 bases from J; bases unmatched to any gene: 8. The CDR3 nucleotides read TGTGCCAGCAGTTCCCTTTGGGACAGTACCTACGAGCAGTACTTC. This sequence encodes CASSSLWDSTYEQYF.

This clone was picked up a small number of times. The chain employs TRBV7-9 and TRBJ1-2; possibly TRBD1 for D (6 bases). Trimming cost V 1 base and J 4 bases, with 10 bases left between them. Germline assignment: CDR1 SEHNR and CDR2 FQNEAQ (reference sequence). This CDR3 spans 14 amino acids. The CDR3 DNA reads TGTGCCAGCAGCTTAGAAGACAGGTTCTATGGCTACACCTTC. Translating gives CASSLEDRFYGYTF.

This sequence joins TRBV19 and TRBJ1-2; D gene unclear. The CDR3 loop spans 14 amino acids. Germline V gene data show CDR1 as LNHDA and CDR2 as SQIVND (reference sequence). The V and J ends lost 6 bases and 4 bases respectively, with 15 bases between them. The CDR3 reads CASRKATDPYGYTF. CDR3 nucleotides: TGTGCCAGTAGAAAAGCGACGGATCCCTATGGCTACACCTTC. Full variable domain (remainder filled in from reference TRBV19 and TRBJ1-2): DGGITQSPKYLFRKEGQNVTLSCEQNLNHDAMYWYRQDPGQGLRLIYYSQIVNDFQKGDIAEGYSVSREKKESFPLTVTSAQKNPTAFYLCASRKATDPYGYTFGSGTRLTVV.